Listed here is a single TCR beta chain. Its antigen is unknown. The germline gene is not matched at one end of the junction; a read error may be the cause. This specimen belongs to a study of response to subunit inactivated influenza vaccine. In germline, CDR1 is SGHAT, CDR2 FQNNGV. The CDR3 loop spans 13 amino acids. Study results and limitations: Few additional T cells are recruited per seasonal influenza vaccination, authors suggested.

One entry per CDR3 protein results from TCRdb running MiXCR on the RT-PCR reads. This table holds some 640,000 distinct CDR3 sequences, around 13% found once. This receptor was obtained from a man aged 50 to 60 who received an inactivated influenza vaccine. The sample was PBMCs from blood, taken around two weeks before vaccination. The chain is built from TRBV11-2 and TRBJ2-7; D unclear. CDR3 nucleotide sequence: TGTGCCATCAGCTTAGAATGGGGTTACGAGCAGTACTTC. It specifies CAISLEWGYEQYF. The variable domain in full, completed from reference TRBV11-2 and TRBJ2-7, reads EAGVAQSPRYKIIEKRQSVAFWCNPISGHATLYWYQQILGQGPKLLIQFQNNGVVDDSQLPKDRFSAERLKGVDSTLKIQPAKLEDSAVYLCAISLEWGYEQYFGPGTRLTVT.